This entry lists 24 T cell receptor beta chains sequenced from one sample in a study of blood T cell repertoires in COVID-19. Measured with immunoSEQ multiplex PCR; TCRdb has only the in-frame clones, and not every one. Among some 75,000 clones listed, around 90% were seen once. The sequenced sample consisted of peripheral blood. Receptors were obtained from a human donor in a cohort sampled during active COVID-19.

The CDR3 is CASSGGTDSPSEQYF. The DNA for the CDR3 is TGTGCCAGCAGCGGCGGGACGGACTCCCCCTCCGAGCAGTACTTC. The genes are TRBV9 and TRBJ2-7; weak D call: TRBD2 (6 bases). Germline lookup yields CDR1 SGDLS and CDR2 YYNGEE. The CDR3 contains 15 residues. The V end lost 3 bases, the J end lost 6 bases, and 19 bases lay between the germline ends.

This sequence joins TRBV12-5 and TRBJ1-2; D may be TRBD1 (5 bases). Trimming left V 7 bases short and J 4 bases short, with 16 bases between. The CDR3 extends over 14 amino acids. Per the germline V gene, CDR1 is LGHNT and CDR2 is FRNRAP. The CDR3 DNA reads TGTGCTAGTGCCTCGGCAGGGTCGGTCTATGGCTACACCTTC. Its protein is CASASAGSVYGYTF.

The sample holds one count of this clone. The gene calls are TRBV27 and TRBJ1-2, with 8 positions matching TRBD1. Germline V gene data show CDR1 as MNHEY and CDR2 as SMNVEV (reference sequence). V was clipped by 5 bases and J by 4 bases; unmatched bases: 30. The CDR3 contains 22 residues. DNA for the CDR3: TGTGCCAGCAGTAGCATCGCTCCACCCTCCGGGACAGGAAGGCCGAACTCCTATGGCTACACCTTC. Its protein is CASSSIAPPSGTGRPNSYGYTF.

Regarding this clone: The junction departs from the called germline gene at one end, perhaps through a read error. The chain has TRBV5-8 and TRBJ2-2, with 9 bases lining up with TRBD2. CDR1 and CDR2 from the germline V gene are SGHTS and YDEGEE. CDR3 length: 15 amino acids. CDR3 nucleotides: TGTGCCAGCAGATTGGGACTAGCCGCCACCGGGGAGCTGTTTTTT. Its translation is CASRLGLAATGELFF.

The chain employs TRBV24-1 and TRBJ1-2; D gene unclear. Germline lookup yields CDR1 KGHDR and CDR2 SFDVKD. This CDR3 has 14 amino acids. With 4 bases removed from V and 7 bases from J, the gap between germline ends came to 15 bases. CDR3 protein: CATSESGVASGYTF. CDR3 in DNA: TGTGCCACCAGTGAGTCCGGCGTGGCTAGTGGCTACACCTTC.

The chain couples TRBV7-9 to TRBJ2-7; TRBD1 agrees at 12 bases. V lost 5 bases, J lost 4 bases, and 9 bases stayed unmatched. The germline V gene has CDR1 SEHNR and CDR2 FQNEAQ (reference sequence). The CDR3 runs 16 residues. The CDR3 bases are TGTGCCAGCAGCAGTTCCGTGGGACAGGGGGCTTACGAGCAGTACTTC. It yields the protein CASSSSVGQGAYEQYF.

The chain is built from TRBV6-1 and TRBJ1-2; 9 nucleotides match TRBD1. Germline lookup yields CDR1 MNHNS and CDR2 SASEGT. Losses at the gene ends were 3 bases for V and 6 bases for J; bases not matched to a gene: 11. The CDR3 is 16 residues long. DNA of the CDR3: TGTGCCAGCAGTGAGGCCGGGACAGGGAAAGGGGATGGCTACACCTTC. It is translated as CASSEAGTGKGDGYTF.

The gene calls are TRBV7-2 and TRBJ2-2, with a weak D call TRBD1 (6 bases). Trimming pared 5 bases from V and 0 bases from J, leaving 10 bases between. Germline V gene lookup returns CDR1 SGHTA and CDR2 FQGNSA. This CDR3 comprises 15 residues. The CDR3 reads CASSQTGTNTGELFF. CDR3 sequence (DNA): TGTGCCAGCAGCCAAACAGGGACGAACACCGGGGAGCTGTTTTTT. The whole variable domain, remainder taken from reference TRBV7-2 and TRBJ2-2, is GAGVSQSPSNKVTEKGKDVELRCDPISGHTALYWYRQSLGQGLEFLIYFQGNSAPDKSGLPSDRFSAERTGGSVSTLTIQRTQQEDSAVYLCASSQTGTNTGELFFGEGSRLTVL.

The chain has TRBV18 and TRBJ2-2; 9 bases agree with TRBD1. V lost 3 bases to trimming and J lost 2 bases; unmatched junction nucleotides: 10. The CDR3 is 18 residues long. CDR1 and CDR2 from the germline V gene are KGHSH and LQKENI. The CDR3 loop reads CASSPLPGQGSNTGELFF. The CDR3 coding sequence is TGTGCCAGCTCACCCCTCCCGGGACAGGGTTCAAACACCGGGGAGCTGTTTTTT.

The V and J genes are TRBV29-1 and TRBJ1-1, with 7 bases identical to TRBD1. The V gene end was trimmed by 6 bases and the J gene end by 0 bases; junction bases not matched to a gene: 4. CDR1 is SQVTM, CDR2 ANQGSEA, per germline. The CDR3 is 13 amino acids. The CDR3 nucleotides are TGCAGCGTCAAGACAGGGATGAACACTGAAGCTTTCTTT. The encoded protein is CSVKTGMNTEAFF.

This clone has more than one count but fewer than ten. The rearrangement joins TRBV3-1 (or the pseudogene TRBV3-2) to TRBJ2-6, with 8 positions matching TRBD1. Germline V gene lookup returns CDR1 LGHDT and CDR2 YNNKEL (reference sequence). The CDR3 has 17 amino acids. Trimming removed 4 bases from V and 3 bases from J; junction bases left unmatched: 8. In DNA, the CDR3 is TGTGCCAGCAGCCGCACTCAGGGGGCCGGTGGGGCCAACGTCCTGACTTTC. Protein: CASSRTQGAGGANVLTF.

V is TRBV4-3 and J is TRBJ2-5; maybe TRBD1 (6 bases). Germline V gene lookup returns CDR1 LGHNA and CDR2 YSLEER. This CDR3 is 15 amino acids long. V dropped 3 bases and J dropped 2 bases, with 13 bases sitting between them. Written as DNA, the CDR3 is TGCGCCAGCAGCCAGGACAGACAGCGTCAAGAGACCCAGTACTTC. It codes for CASSQDRQRQETQYF.

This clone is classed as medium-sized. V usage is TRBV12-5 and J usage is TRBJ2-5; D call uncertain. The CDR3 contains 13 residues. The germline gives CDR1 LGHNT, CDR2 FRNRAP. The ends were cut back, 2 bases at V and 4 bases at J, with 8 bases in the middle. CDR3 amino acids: CASGLSVVETQYF. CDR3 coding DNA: TGTGCTAGTGGTTTGAGCGTGGTAGAGACCCAGTACTTC.

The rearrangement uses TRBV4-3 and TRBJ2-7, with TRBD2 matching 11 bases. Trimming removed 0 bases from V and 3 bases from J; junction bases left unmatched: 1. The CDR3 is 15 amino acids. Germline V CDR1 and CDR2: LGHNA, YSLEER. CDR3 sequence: CASSQEGTSGYEQYF. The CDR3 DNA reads TGCGCCAGCAGCCAAGAAGGGACTAGCGGCTACGAGCAGTACTTC.

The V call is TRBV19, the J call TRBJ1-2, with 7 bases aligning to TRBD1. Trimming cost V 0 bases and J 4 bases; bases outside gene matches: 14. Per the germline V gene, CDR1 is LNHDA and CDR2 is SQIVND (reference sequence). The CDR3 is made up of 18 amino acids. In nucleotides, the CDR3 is TGTGCCAGTAGTATAGATCCCCGAGACAGGGTATTCGGCTATGGCTACACCTTC. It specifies CASSIDPRDRVFGYGYTF.

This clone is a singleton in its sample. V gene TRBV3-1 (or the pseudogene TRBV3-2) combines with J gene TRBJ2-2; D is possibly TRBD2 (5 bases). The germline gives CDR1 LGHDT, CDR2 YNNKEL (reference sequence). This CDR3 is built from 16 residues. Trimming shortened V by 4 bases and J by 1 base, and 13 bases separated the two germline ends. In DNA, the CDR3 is TGTGCCAGCAGCCTGCGGGCGCTTCTGAACACCGGGGAGCTGTTTTTT. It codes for CASSLRALLNTGELFF.

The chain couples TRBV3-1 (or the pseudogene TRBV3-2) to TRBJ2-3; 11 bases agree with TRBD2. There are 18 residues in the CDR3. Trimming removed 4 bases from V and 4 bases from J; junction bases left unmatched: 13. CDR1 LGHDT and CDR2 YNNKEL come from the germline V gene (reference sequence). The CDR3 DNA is TGTGCCAGCAGCCCCCCGGGCCGTAGCGGGGGGGTTGCAGATACGCAGTATTTT. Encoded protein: CASSPPGRSGGVADTQYF.

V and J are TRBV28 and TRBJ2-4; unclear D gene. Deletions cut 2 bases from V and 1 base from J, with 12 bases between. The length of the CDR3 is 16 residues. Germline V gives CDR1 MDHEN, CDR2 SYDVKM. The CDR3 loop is CASSLPSVGAKNIQYF. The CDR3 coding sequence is TGTGCCAGCAGTTTACCCTCCGTCGGGGCCAAAAACATTCAGTACTTC.

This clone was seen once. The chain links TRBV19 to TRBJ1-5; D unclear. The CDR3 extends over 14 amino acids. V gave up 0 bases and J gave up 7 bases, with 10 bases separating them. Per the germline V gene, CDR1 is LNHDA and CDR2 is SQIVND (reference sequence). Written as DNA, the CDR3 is TGTGCCAGTAGTATAGATGCGGAAAGGCAGCCCCAGCATTTT. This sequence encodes CASSIDAERQPQHF.

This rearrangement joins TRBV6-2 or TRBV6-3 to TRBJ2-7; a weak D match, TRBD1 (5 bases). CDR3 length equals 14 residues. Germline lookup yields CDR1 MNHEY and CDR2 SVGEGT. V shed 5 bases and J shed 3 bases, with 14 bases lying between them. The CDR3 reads CASSTWTPIYEQYF. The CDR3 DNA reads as TGTGCCAGCAGTACCTGGACACCTATCTACGAGCAGTACTTC.

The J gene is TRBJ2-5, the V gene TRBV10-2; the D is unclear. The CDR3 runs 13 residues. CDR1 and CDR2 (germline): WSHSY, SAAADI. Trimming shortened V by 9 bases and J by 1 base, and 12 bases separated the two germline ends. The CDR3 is CARSRSSQETQYF. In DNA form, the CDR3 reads TGCGCCAGGTCCCGGAGTAGCCAAGAGACCCAGTACTTC.

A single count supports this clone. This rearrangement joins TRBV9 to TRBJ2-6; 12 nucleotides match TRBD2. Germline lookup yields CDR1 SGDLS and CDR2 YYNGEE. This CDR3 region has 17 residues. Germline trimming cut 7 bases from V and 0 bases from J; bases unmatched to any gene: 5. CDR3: CASEGTSGLSGANVLTF. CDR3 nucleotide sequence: TGTGCCAGCGAGGGGACTAGCGGGCTCTCTGGGGCCAACGTCCTGACTTTC.

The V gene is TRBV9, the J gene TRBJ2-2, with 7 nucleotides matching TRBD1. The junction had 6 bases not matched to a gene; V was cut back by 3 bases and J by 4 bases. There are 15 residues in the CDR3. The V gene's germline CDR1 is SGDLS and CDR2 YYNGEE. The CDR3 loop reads CASSARQGGTGELFF. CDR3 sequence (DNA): TGTGCCAGCAGCGCTCGACAGGGCGGCACCGGGGAGCTGTTTTTT.

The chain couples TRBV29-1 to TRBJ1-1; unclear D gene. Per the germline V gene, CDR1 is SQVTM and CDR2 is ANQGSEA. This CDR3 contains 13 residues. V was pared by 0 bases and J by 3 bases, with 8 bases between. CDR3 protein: CSVEDGTYTEAFF. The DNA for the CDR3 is TGCAGCGTTGAAGATGGTACATACACTGAAGCTTTCTTT.